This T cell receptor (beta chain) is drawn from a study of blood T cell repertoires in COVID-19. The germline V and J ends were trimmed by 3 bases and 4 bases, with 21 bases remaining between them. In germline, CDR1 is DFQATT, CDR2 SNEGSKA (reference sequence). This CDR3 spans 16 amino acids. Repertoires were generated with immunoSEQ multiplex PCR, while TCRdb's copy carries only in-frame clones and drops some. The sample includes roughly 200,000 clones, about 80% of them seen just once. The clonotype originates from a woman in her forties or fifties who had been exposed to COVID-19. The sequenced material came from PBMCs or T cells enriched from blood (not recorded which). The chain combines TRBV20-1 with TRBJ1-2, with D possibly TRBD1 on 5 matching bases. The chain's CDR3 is CSASGAGRMSGYGYTF. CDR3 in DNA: TGCAGTGCTAGTGGGGCAGGGAGGATGTCGGGCTATGGCTACACCTTC.